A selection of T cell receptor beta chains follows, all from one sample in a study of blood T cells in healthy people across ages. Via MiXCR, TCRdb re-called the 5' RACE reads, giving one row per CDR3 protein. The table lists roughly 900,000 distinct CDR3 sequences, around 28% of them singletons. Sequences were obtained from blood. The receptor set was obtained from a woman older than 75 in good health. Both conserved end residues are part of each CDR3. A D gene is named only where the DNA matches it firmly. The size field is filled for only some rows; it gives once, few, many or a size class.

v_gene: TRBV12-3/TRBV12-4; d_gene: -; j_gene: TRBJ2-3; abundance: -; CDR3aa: CASSLGGRRTDTQYF; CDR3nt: TGTGCCAGCAGTTTGGGGGGTCGGAGAACAGATACGCAGTATTTT
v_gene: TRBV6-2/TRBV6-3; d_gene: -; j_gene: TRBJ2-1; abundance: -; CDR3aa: CASRDWSFEQFF; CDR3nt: TGTGCCAGCCGGGACTGGAGTTTTGAGCAGTTCTTC
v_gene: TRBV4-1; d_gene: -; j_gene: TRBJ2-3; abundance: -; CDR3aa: CASSEPSTGTQYF; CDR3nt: TGCGCCAGCAGCGAACCGAGCACAGGTACGCAGTATTTT
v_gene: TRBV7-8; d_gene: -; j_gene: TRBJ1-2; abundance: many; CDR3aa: CASSWAAGQRGYGYTF; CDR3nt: TGTGCCAGCAGCTGGGCCGCAGGGCAACGGGGATATGGCTACACCTTC
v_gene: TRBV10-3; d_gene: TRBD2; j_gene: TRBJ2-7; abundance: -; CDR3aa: CAIGLAGGRHNEQYF; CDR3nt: TGTGCCATCGGACTAGCGGGGGGTCGTCACAATGAGCAGTACTTC
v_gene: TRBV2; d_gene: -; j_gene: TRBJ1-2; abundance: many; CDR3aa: CASSEGDNYGYTF; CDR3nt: TGTGCCAGCAGCGAGGGGGATAACTATGGCTACACCTTC
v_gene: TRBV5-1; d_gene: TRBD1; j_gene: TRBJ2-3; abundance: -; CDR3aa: CASSWQGAGDTQYF; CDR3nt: TGCGCCAGCAGCTGGCAGGGGGCAGGAGATACGCAGTATTTT
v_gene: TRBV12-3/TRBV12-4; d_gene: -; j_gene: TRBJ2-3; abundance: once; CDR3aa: CASSFSGSTDMQYF; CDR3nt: TGTGCCAGCAGTTTTAGCGGAAGCACAGATATGCAATATTTT
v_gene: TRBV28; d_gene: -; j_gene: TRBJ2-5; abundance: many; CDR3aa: CASSPTPGPLGTQYF; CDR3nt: TGTGCCAGCAGTCCTACCCCTGGGCCGCTCGGGACCCAGTACTTC
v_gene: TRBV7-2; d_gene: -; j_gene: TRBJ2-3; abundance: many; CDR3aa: CASSLPWGILDDTQYF; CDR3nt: TGTGCCAGCAGCTTACCGTGGGGCATCCTAGATGATACGCAGTATTTT
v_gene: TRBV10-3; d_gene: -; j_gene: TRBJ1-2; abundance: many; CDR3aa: CAIGQGVSYGYTF; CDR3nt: TGTGCCATCGGGCAGGGCGTCAGCTATGGCTACACCTTC
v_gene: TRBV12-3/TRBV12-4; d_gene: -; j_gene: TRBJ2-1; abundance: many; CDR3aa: CASSFADYNEQFF; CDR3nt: TGTGCCAGCAGTTTCGCAGATTACAATGAGCAGTTCTTC
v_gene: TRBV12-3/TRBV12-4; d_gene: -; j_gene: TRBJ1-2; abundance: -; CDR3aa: CASSFSPGARGYTF; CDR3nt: TGTGCCAGCAGTTTCTCCCCGGGGGCGCGCGGCTACACCTTC
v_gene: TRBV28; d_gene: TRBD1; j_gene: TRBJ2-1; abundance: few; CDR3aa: CASSRPPGQGYNEQFF; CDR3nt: TGTGCCAGCAGCCGCCCACCGGGACAGGGGTACAATGAGCAGTTCTTC
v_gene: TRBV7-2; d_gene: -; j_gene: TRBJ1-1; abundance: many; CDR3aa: CASSVGLLNTEAFF; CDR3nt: TGTGCCAGCAGCGTGGGTCTACTGAACACTGAAGCTTTCTTT
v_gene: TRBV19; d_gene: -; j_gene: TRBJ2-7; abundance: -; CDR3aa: CASTGGPSYEQYF; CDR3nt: TGTGCCAGTACCGGGGGACCCTCCTACGAGCAGTACTTC